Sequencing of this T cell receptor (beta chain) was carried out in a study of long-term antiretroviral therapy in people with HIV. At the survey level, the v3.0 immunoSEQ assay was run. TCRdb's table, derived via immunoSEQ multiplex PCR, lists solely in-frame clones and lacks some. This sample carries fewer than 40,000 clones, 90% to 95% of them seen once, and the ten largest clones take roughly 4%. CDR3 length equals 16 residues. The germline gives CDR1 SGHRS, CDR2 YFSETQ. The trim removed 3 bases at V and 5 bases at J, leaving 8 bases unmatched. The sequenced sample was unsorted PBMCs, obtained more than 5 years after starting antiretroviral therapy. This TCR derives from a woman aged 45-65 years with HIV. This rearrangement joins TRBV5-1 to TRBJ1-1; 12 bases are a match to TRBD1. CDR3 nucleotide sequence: TGCGCCAGCAGCTCACGGGGACAGGGGGCAAAGACTGAAGCTTTCTTT. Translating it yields CASSSRGQGAKTEAFF.